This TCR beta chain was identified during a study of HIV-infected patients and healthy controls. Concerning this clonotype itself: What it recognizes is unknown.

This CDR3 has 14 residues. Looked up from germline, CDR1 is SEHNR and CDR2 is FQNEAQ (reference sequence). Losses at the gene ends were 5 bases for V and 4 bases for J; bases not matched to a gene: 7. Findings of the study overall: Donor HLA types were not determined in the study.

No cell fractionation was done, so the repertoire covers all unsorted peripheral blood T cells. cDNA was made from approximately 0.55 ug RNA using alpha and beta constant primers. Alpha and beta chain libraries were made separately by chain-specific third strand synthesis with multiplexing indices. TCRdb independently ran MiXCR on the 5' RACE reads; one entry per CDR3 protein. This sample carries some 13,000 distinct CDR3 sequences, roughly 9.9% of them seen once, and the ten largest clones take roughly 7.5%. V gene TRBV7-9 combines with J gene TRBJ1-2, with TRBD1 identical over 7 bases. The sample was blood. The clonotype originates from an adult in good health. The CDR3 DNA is TGTGCCAGCAGCCGTAGGGGGCAGGGCTATGGCTACACCTTC. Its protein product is CASSRRGQGYGYTF.